The rows below give T cell receptor beta chains drawn from one sample of a study of read filtering for tumor transcriptome and immune sequencing. TCRdb reprocessed the reads via MiXCR and lists one record per CDR3 protein. The sample carries about 86,000 distinct CDR3 sequences, 9% to 15% recorded once. The sequencing input was a population of CD138-negative cells sorted from bone marrow. The receptor set was obtained from a donor at least 40 years old with multiple myeloma. Both conserved end residues are part of each CDR3. A D gene is named only where the DNA matches it firmly. Clone size is shown for a subset of rows, as once, few, many or a class of expanded clone.

TRBV20-1	many	TRBD2	TRBJ2-3	CSAPPITSGVVTDTQYF	TGCAGTGCTCCCCCCATTACTAGCGGGGTCGTGACAGATACGCAGTATTTT
TRBV2	-	TRBD2	TRBJ2-4	CASSGGLENILYF	TGTGCCAGCAGCGGGGGGTTAGAGAACATTCTGTACTTC
TRBV6-1	many	TRBD1	TRBJ1-2	CASSEMGRGRHGYTF	TGTGCCAGCAGTGAAATGGGCAGGGGGCGACATGGCTACACCTTC
TRBV13	many	-	TRBJ2-1	CASSLGLGHNEQFF	TGTGCCAGCAGCTTAGGGCTAGGGCACAATGAGCAGTTCTTC
TRBV12-3/TRBV12-4	many	-	TRBJ2-6	CANGRSGANVLTF	TGTGCCAACGGACGGTCTGGGGCCAACGTCCTGACTTTC
TRBV7-9	many	-	TRBJ2-4	CASSQVIAKNIQYF	TGTGCCAGCAGTCAAGTTATAGCCAAAAACATTCAGTACTTC
TRBV4-2	many	TRBD1	TRBJ1-5	CASSQDGTGGINQPQHF	TGTGCCAGCAGCCAAGACGGGACAGGGGGAATCAATCAGCCCCAGCATTTT
TRBV6-1	many	-	TRBJ2-1	CASNGGSSSYNEQFF	TGTGCCAGCAATGGAGGGTCTAGCTCCTACAATGAGCAGTTCTTC
TRBV30	many	-	TRBJ2-2	CAWSGPGQPSNTGELFF	TGTGCCTGGAGTGGACCCGGACAGCCTTCGAACACCGGGGAGCTGTTTTTT
TRBV10-2	few	-	TRBJ1-5	CASCPGTPNQPQHF	TGCGCCAGCTGCCCTGGGACACCCAATCAGCCCCAGCATTTT
TRBV7-6	many	-	TRBJ2-1	CASSLGFEQFF	TGTGCCAGCAGCTTAGGTTTTGAGCAGTTCTTC
TRBV20-1	many	TRBD2	TRBJ2-1	CSSMLSGRGFGEQFF	TGCAGTTCAATGTTAAGCGGGAGAGGTTTTGGGGAGCAGTTCTTC
TRBV20-1	many	TRBD1	TRBJ1-5	CSASDRGSQPQHF	TGCAGTGCCTCGGACAGGGGGAGTCAGCCCCAGCATTTT
TRBV5-1	many	-	TRBJ2-7	CASSFGDETLHEQYF	TGCGCCAGCAGCTTCGGTGACGAGACTCTCCACGAGCAGTACTTC
TRBV29-1	few	-	TRBJ2-2	CSVAGTTNTGELFF	TGCAGCGTTGCCGGGACAACGAACACCGGGGAGCTGTTTTTT
TRBV7-7	few	-	TRBJ2-7	CASSFGGVDEQYF	TGTGCTAGCAGCTTCGGAGGGGTAGACGAGCAGTACTTC
TRBV21-1	-	-	TRBJ1-1	CASIDTKEAFF	TGTGCCAGCATAGACACTAAAGAAGCTTTCTTT
TRBV11-2	many	-	TRBJ2-5	CASSFAQEETQYF	TGTGCCAGCAGCTTCGCACAGGAAGAGACCCAGTACTTC
TRBV29-1	few	TRBD1	TRBJ1-1	CSVRQGDTEAFF	TGCAGCGTTAGGCAGGGGGACACTGAAGCTTTCTTT
TRBV29-1	many	-	TRBJ2-3	CSVEDPGTPTDTQYF	TGCAGCGTTGAAGATCCCGGAACCCCCACAGATACGCAGTATTTT
TRBV20-1	-	TRBD2	TRBJ2-1	CSAPRGGPAGDEQFF	TGCAGTGCCCCCCGCGGGGGACCAGCGGGTGACGAGCAGTTCTTC
TRBV7-2	-	-	TRBJ2-2	CASSLAPGPPPGELFF	TGTGCCAGCAGCTTAGCACCGGGACCGCCCCCCGGGGAGCTGTTTTTT
TRBV5-1	many	TRBD2	TRBJ2-2	CASSPWEGRELFF	TGCGCCAGCAGCCCCTGGGAGGGGCGGGAGCTGTTTTTT
TRBV3-1	-	TRBD1	TRBJ1-3	CASSQVPGQNSGNTIYF	TGTGCCAGCAGCCAAGTGCCGGGACAGAACTCTGGAAACACCATATATTTT
TRBV20-1	many	-	TRBJ1-5	CSARRGGSQPQHF	TGCAGTGCTAGACGGGGGGGGTCTCAGCCCCAGCATTTT
TRBV7-2	many	-	TRBJ2-1	CASSLGVLGVGSYNEQFF	TGTGCCAGCAGCTTAGGTGTTTTGGGGGTAGGCTCCTACAATGAGCAGTTCTTC
TRBV10-3	many	-	TRBJ2-1	CAIRLTGVNEQFF	TGTGCCATCAGACTAACGGGAGTCAATGAGCAGTTCTTC
TRBV29-1	many	-	TRBJ1-1	CSVVTTMMGLRTEAFF	TGCAGCGTTGTAACAACAATGATGGGTCTGAGAACTGAAGCTTTCTTT
TRBV20-1	many	TRBD2	TRBJ2-3	CSARPTSGHYGTQYF	TGCAGTGCTAGACCGACTAGCGGCCACTATGGTACGCAGTATTTT
TRBV19	-	-	TRBJ2-3	CASSPGSWDTQYF	TGTGCCAGTAGTCCGGGGAGTTGGGATACGCAGTATTTT
TRBV5-1	many	-	TRBJ2-1	CASSTREIAYNEQFF	TGCGCCAGCAGCACCCGGGAGATCGCCTACAATGAGCAGTTCTTC